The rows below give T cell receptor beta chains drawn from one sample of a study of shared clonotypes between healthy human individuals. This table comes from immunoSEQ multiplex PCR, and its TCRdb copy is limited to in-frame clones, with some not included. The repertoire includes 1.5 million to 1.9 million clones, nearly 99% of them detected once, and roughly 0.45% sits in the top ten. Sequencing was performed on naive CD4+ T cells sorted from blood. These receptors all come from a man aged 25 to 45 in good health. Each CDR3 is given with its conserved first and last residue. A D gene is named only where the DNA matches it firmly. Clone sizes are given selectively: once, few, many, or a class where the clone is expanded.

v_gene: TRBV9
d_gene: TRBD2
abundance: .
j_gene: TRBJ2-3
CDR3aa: CASSIGTSASTDTQYF
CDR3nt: TGTGCCAGCAGCATTGGGACTAGCGCTAGCACAGATACGCAGTATTTT

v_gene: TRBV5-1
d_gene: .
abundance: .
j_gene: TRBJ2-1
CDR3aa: CASSPRTNDEQFF
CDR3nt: TGCGCCAGCAGCCCCCGGACTAACGATGAGCAGTTCTTC

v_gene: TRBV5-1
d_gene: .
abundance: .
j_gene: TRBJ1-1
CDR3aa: CASSLASGLRHTEAFF
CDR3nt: TGCGCCAGCAGCTTGGCTTCCGGCCTTCGGCACACTGAAGCTTTCTTT

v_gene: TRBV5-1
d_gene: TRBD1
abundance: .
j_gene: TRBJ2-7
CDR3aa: CASSQGQGFYEQYF
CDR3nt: TGCGCCAGCAGCCAGGGACAGGGATTCTACGAGCAGTACTTC

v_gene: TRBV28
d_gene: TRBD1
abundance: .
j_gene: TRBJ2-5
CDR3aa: CASSSGQGVGEETQYF
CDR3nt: TGTGCCAGCAGCTCTGGGCAGGGGGTAGGGGAGGAGACCCAGTACTTC

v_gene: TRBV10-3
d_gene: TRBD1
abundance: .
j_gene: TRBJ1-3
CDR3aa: CAISAGTGINTGNTIYF
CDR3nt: TGTGCCATCAGTGCTGGGACAGGTATCAACACTGGAAACACCATATATTTT

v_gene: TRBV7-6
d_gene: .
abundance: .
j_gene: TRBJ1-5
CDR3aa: CASSPPGVQPQHF
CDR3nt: TGTGCCAGCAGCCCACCGGGGGTTCAGCCCCAGCATTTT

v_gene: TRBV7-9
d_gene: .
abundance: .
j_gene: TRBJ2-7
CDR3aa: CASSSSGSLGEQYF
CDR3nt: TGTGCCAGCAGCTCTTCAGGGAGCCTTGGCGAGCAGTACTTC

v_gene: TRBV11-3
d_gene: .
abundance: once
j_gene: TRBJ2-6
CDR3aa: CASSGGDSGSGANVLTF
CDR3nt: TGTGCCAGCAGCGGGGGGGACAGCGGCTCTGGGGCCAACGTCCTGACTTTC

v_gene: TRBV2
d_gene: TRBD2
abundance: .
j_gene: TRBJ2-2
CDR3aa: CASRLLSGRALTGELFF
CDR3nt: TGTGCCAGCAGGTTACTGAGCGGGAGGGCCCTCACCGGGGAGCTGTTTTTT

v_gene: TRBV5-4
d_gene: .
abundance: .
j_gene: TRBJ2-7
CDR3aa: CASRSTDAYEQYF
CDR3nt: TGTGCCAGCAGATCAACGGATGCCTACGAGCAGTACTTC

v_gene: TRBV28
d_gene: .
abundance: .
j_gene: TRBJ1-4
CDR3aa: CASSGDRNEKLFF
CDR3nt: TGTGCCAGCAGTGGGGATCGTAATGAAAAACTGTTTTTT

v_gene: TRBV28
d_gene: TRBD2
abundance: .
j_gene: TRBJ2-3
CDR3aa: CASRTSGRADTQYF
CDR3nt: TGTGCCAGCAGAACTAGCGGGAGAGCAGATACGCAGTATTTT

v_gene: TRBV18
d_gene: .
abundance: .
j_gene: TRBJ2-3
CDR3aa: CASSHRNRPSTDTQYF
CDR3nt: TGTGCCAGCTCACATAGGAACAGACCTAGCACAGATACGCAGTATTTT

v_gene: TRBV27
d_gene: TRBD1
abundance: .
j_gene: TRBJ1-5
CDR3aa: CASSFRPGQGGQPQHF
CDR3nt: TGTGCCAGCAGTTTCCGGCCCGGACAGGGAGGTCAGCCCCAGCATTTT

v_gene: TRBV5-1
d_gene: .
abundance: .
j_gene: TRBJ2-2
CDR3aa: CASSLGKTATNTGELFF
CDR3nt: TGCGCCAGCAGCCTGGGGAAGACAGCGACGAACACCGGGGAGCTGTTTTTT

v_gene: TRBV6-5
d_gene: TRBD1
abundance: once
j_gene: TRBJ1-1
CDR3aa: CASRIYRDSTLAFF
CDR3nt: TGTGCCAGCAGGATATACCGGGACAGCACTTTGGCTTTTTTT

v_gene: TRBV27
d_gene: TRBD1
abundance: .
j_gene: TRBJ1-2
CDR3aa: CASSQSGTGSGYTF
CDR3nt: TGTGCCAGCAGTCAATCCGGGACAGGATCTGGCTACACCTTC

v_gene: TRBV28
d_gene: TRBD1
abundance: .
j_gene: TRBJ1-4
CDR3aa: CASSRDRRIEKLFF
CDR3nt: TGTGCCAGCAGCCGGGACAGGCGCATTGAAAAACTGTTTTTT

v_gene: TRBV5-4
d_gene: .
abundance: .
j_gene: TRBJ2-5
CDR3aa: CASSLDQGSRETQYF
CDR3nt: TGTGCCAGCAGCTTGGATCAGGGATCCCGAGAGACCCAGTACTTC

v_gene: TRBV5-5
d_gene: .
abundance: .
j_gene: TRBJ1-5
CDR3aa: CASSLRGDQPQHF
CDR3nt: TGTGCCAGCAGCTTGAGGGGGGATCAGCCCCAGCATTTT

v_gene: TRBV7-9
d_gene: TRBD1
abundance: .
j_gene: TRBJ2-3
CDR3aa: CASRPSWGQGHTQYF
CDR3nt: TGTGCCAGCAGGCCTAGCTGGGGACAGGGGCATACGCAGTATTTT

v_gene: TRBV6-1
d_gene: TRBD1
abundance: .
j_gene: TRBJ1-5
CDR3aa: CASSKGQDNQPQHF
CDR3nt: TGTGCCAGCAGTAAGGGACAGGACAATCAGCCCCAGCATTTT

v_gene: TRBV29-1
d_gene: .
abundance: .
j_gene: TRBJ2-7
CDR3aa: CSVVTRRSPYEQYF
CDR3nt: TGCAGCGTTGTAACGCGCCGGAGTCCCTACGAGCAGTACTTC

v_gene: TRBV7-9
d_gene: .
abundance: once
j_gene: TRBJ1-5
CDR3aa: CASSLGGARDQPQHF
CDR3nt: TGTGCCAGCAGCTTAGGGGGGGCAAGAGATCAGCCCCAGCATTTT

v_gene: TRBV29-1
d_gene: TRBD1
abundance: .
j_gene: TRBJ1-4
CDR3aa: CSAGGTNEKLFF
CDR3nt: TGCAGCGCAGGGGGAACTAATGAAAAACTGTTTTTT

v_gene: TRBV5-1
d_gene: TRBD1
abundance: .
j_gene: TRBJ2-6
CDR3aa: CASSRDSSGANVLTF
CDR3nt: TGCGCCAGCAGCAGGGACAGCTCTGGGGCCAACGTCCTGACTTTC

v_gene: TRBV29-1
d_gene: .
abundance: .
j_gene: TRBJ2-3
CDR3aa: CSVRSADTQYF
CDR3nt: TGCAGCGTCCGTAGCGCAGATACGCAGTATTTT

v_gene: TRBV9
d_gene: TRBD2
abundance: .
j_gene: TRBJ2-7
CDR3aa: CASSPSLAGESEQYF
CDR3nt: TGTGCCAGCAGCCCCTCCCTCGCGGGAGAGAGCGAGCAGTACTTC

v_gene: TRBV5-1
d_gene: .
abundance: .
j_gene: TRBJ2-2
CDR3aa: CASSTQVANTGELFF
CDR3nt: TGCGCCAGCAGCACACAGGTGGCGAACACCGGGGAGCTGTTTTTT

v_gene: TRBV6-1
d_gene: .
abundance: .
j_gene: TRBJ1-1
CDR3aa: CASIERTGNTEAFF
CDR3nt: TGTGCCAGCATAGAGAGGACGGGGAACACTGAAGCTTTCTTT

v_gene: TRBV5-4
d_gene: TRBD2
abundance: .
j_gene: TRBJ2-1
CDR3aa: CASSAGLAGHNEQFF
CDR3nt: TGTGCCAGCAGCGCCGGACTAGCGGGACACAATGAGCAGTTCTTC

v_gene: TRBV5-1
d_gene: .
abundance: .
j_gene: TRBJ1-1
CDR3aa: CASSLRTLRGTPEAFF
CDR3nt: TGCGCCAGCAGCTTAAGAACTCTAAGGGGGACGCCTGAAGCTTTCTTT

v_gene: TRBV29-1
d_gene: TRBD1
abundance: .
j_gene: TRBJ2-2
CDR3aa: CSAYNPGQSNTGELFF
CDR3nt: TGCAGCGCCTATAATCCGGGACAGTCGAACACCGGGGAGCTGTTTTTT

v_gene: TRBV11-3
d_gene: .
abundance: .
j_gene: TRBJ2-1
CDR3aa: CASSLEVASSYNEQFF
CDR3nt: TGTGCCAGCAGCTTAGAGGTAGCAAGCTCCTACAATGAGCAGTTCTTC

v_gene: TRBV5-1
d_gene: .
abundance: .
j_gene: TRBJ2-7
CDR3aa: CASSLGGPPVGEQYF
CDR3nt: TGCGCCAGCAGCTTAGGGGGGCCCCCGGTCGGCGAGCAGTACTTC

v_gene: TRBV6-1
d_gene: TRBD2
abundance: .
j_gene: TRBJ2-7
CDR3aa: CASGTSGSGKQYF
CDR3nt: TGTGCCAGTGGGACTAGCGGGAGCGGAAAGCAGTACTTC

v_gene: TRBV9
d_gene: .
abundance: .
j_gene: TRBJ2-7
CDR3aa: CASSLAGGEQYF
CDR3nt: TGTGCCAGCAGCTTGGCCGGGGGAGAGCAGTACTTC

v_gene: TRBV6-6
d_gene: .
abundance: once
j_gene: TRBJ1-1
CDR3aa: CASSFNVGATEAFF
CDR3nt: TGTGCCAGCAGTTTCAATGTTGGGGCCACTGAAGCTTTCTTT

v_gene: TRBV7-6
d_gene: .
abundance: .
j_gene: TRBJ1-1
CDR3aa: CASSLARASETEAFF
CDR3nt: TGTGCCAGCAGCTTAGCTCGGGCCTCGGAGACTGAAGCTTTCTTT

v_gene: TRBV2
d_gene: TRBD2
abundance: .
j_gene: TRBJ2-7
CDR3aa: CASSGLAGGPVYF
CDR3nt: TGTGCCAGCTCCGGACTAGCGGGAGGGCCAGTGTACTTC

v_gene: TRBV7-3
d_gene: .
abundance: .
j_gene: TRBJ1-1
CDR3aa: CASSQGRASNTEAFF
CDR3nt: TGTGCCAGCAGCCAAGGCCGGGCTTCGAACACTGAAGCTTTCTTT

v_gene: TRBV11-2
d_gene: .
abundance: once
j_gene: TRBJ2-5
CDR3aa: CASSLEHLETQYF
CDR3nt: TGTGCCAGCAGCTTAGAACATTTGGAGACCCAGTACTTC

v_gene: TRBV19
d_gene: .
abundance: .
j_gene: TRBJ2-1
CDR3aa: CASSRLGGVTKSYNEQFF
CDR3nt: TGTGCCAGTAGCCGGTTGGGCGGCGTAACAAAATCCTACAATGAGCAGTTCTTC

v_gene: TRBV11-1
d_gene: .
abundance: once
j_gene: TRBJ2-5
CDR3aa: CASSSRTGFQETQYF
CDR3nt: TGTGCCAGCAGTAGCCGCACAGGGTTCCAAGAGACCCAGTACTTC

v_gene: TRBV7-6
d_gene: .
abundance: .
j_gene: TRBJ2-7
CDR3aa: CASSLWGRATEQYF
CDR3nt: TGTGCCAGCAGCTTATGGGGCAGGGCCACCGAGCAGTACTTC